This T cell receptor beta chain was identified during a study of T cells in Graves' hyperthyroidism and ophthalmopathy. Notes on the study in general: The model made its ophthalmopathy prediction, and onset followed a median approximately 6.5 months later.

This CDR3 has 15 residues. In germline, CDR1 is MNHNS, CDR2 SASEGT. V lost 7 bases and J 0 bases, leaving 13 bases between the germline ends. Amplified TCR beta CDR3 regions derived from RNA transcripts. TCR CDR3 underwent first-round RT-PCR with the HTBI primer set. In TCRdb, the multiplex PCR reads were re-called with MiXCR into one record per CDR3 protein. Of 330,000 or so distinct CDR3 sequences in the sample, 15% to 20% were seen once. Each ophthalmopathy patient scored at least 3 on the Clinical Activity Score and at least 4 on NOSPECS grade, with duration under 3 months. Fresh 10 ml peripheral blood yielded PBMCs. This clonotype was seen many times. Its antigen is unidentified.

The chain is built from TRBV6-1 and TRBJ1-3, with a tentative D call TRBD1 (5 bases). The sequencing input was blood. The sequence derives from a woman between 35 and 50 years old with Graves' ophthalmopathy. The CDR3: CASTGTVSSGNTIYF. The CDR3 DNA reads as TGTGCCAGCACCGGGACCGTAAGCTCTGGAAACACCATATATTTT.